The next 7 T cell receptor beta chains were all read from a single sample in a study of T-cell reconstitution after alpha-beta-depleted transplantation in children. Preparation of the TCRbeta library involved a method that used unique molecular identifiers. TCRdb re-called the PCR reads through MiXCR, storing one row per CDR3 protein. The sample has about 27,000 distinct CDR3 sequences, about 18% seen once. The sequences come from PBMCs, mostly from graft donor cells, collected 60 days after TCRalphabeta/CD19-depleted stem cell transplant. All receptors come from a male patient aged 2-15 years who had a stem cell transplant for acute lymphoblastic leukemia, so the T cells may come from the graft donor.

The chain has TRBV9 and TRBJ2-5; the D gene is possibly TRBD2 (6 bases). V dropped 2 bases and J dropped 4 bases, with 9 bases sitting between them. CDR3 length: 13 residues. The germline gives CDR1 SGDLS, CDR2 YYNGEE. The CDR3 DNA follows: TGTGCCAGCAGCGTCCGGGGGAGAGAGACCCAGTACTTC. It is translated as CASSVRGRETQYF.

Only a few counts were recorded for this clonotype. The chain has TRBV3-1 and TRBJ1-2, with D possibly TRBD1 on 6 matching bases. The CDR3 extends over 14 amino acids. Germline V CDR1 and CDR2: LGHDT, YNNKEL (reference sequence). Deletions cut 0 bases from V and 7 bases from J, with 12 bases between. The CDR3 nucleotides read TGTGCCAGCAGCCAAGAGGGCAGGGGCGGTGGCTACACCTTC. Protein sequence: CASSQEGRGGGYTF.

This clonotype was found many times. The rearrangement uses TRBV5-6 and TRBJ1-5; 7 bases align to TRBD1. The CDR3 covers 13 residues. V dropped 4 bases and J dropped 7; count of bases not matched to a gene: 5. CDR1 is SGHDT and CDR2 is YYEEEE in the germline V gene. CDR3 sequence reads: CASSRGQYQPQHF. In DNA form, the CDR3 reads TGTGCCAGCAGCAGGGGACAGTACCAGCCCCAGCATTTT.

This clonotype has only a few counts. The chain carries TRBV10-3 and TRBJ1-1; D is ambiguous. CDR3 length equals 15 residues. Germline values: CDR1 ENHRY, CDR2 SYGVKD. V lost 11 bases, J lost 1 base, and 20 bases lay in between. CDR3 residues: CAAISAWSANTEAFF. The CDR3 DNA follows: TGTGCCGCCATATCGGCTTGGTCGGCGAACACTGAAGCTTTCTTT.

DNA for the CDR3: TGCGCCAGCAGCCAAGGGGCCTCATATACGCAGTATTTT. This sequence encodes CASSQGASYTQYF. The chain recombines TRBV4-3 with TRBJ2-3; D gene ambiguous. The CDR3 runs to 13 residues. Trimming took off 1 base at V and 7 bases at J, with 9 bases between the two ends. Germline loops: CDR1 LGHNA, CDR2 YSLEER.

The gene calls are TRBV10-1 and TRBJ2-7; 9 bases line up with TRBD1. Germline V gene data show CDR1 as WNHNN and CDR2 as SYGVQD (reference sequence). CDR3 length: 15 residues. The junction had 5 bases not matched to a gene; V was cut back by 4 bases and J by 1 base. CDR3 in DNA: TGCGCCAGCAGTGGGAAGGACAGGGGATCCTACGAGCAGTACTTC. Translating gives CASSGKDRGSYEQYF.

This chain connects TRBV29-1 to TRBJ1-5; 8 nucleotides match TRBD1. This CDR3 has 15 residues. After removal of 6 bases from V and 5 bases from J, the junction contained 12 bases not matched to a gene. Germline V CDR1 and CDR2: SQVTM, ANQGSEA. DNA for the CDR3: TGCAGCGTGGGGGGGTCAGGGGGCAGGGATCAGCCCCAGCATTTT. Translating gives CSVGGSGGRDQPQHF.